This T cell receptor beta chain was recorded in a study of shared T cell receptors in the human thymus. Only in-frame clones appear in the TCRdb table, and some are missing; sequencing was by immunoSEQ multiplex PCR. Of hundreds of thousands of clones listed, about four fifths are singletons. Germline-derived CDR1 and CDR2 are SGHDN and FVKESK. V gave up 1 base and J gave up 1 base; unmatched junction bases: 9. CDR3 length: 18 residues. These data also formed part of another study, on human thymus T cells.

This receptor was obtained from a boy under three years old with a congenital heart defect. The sample taken for sequencing was thymocytes. V is TRBV14 and J is TRBJ2-7; TRBD2 matches 11 bases. Written as DNA, the CDR3 is TGTGCCAGCAGCCAAGGGCGGGGGACTAGCGGATTGTCCTACGAGCAGTACTTC. Amino acids: CASSQGRGTSGLSYEQYF.